This TCR beta chain was recovered during a study of radiation and T cells in renal cell carcinoma. In the study overall: Nephrectomy followed 15 Gy stereotactic body radiation by 4 weeks.

Repertoires were generated with immunoSEQ multiplex PCR, while TCRdb's copy carries only in-frame clones and drops some. In the table there are 100,000 to 150,000 clones, about four fifths of which are singletons. This clone was seen a handful of times. What it binds is unknown. Whole-study findings and limits: No pretreatment tumor biopsies were available for baseline clonotypes.

Specified time point: blood 2 weeks post-SBRT. Treatment noted: 15 Gy SBRT to primary tumor, nephrectomy 4 weeks later. Serial blood draws occurred at baseline and 2 and 4 weeks post-SBRT. The tumor was a clear cell renal cell carcinoma. The receptor comes from a man in his fifties with renal cell carcinoma. The sample was blood, taken from a patient whose treatment included radiotherapy and nephrectomy.

In DNA form, the CDR3 reads TGTGCCAGCAGCATACGACAGGGCGGATACGAGCAGTACTTC. Protein product: CASSIRQGGYEQYF. The chain links TRBV21-1 to TRBJ2-7; the table names TRBD1, a call not compared with the DNA. TRBV21-1 is shown as a pseudogene. The CDR3 covers 14 residues.